This T cell receptor (beta chain) derives from a study of CD8 T cells in Susac syndrome. Trimming took off 6 bases at V and 6 bases at J, with 11 bases between the two ends. The CDR3 consists of 12 residues. Germline V lookup: CDR1 PRHDT, CDR2 FYEKMQ (reference sequence). The RNA, about 0.5 to 1 ug, was put through reverse transcription using random hexamers. With immunoSEQ multiplex PCR, TCR beta CDR3 was amplified across 54 Vbeta and 13 Jbeta. TCRdb passed the immunoSEQ multiplex PCR reads through MiXCR, listing each CDR3 protein once. This table has just over 150,000 distinct CDR3 sequences, around 95% appearing once. CD8+ and CD4+ T cells from blood underwent TCR beta sequencing, which was carried out in a high-throughput format. The multiple sclerosis control cohort comprised treatment-naive individuals presenting with stable or active relapsing-remitting disease. TEMRA cells were FACS-enriched, with CD8+ and CD4+ T cells isolated negatively.

Sequencing was performed on CD8+ T cells from PBMCs. The receptor comes from a human donor with multiple sclerosis. The chain combines TRBV13 with TRBJ1-1; D is undetermined. The CDR3 is CASSSHQAEAFF. The DNA for the CDR3 is TGTGCCAGCAGTTCCCACCAGGCTGAAGCTTTCTTT. The complete variable domain, with remaining parts taken from reference TRBV13 and TRBJ1-1, reads AAGVIQSPRHLIKEKRETATLKCYPIPRHDTVYWYQQGPGQDPQFLISFYEKMQSDKGSIPDRFSAQQFSDYHSELNMSSLELGDSALYFCASSSHQAEAFFGQGTRLTVV.